Listed below are T cell receptor beta chains from one sample, sequenced in a study of tumor and adjacent non-tumor tissue in lung cancer. From the multiplex PCR reads, TCRdb called clonotypes with MiXCR, one entry per CDR3 protein. The table lists approximately 150,000 distinct CDR3 sequences, approximately 72% of them singletons. Sequenced material: lung tumor tissue. The receptor set was obtained from a man aged 55-75 years with small cell lung cancer. The CDR3 runs from the conserved cysteine through the conserved F or W. A D gene is named only where the DNA matches it firmly. Size is omitted from some rows. Given values are once, few, many or a class for expanded clones.

clone size | J gene | D gene | V gene | CDR3 DNA | CDR3 protein
NA | TRBJ2-3 | TRBD1 | TRBV20-1 | TGCAGTGCTAGAGGGACAGGGTCGGATACGCAGTGTTTT | CSARGTGSDTQCF
many | TRBJ1-2 | TRBD1 | TRBV5-1 | TGCGCCAGCAGACAGACAGGGTCCTATGGCTACACCTTC | CASRQTGSYGYTF
NA | TRBJ2-6 | NA | TRBV11-2 | TGTGCCAGCAGCTTAGAGGCAATGACAGGCTCTGGGGCCAACGTCCTGATTTTC | CASSLEAMTGSGANVLIF
few | TRBJ2-5 | TRBD1 | TRBV28 | TGTGCCAGCAACCGAGGGGGCCTCGAGGGGACCCAGTACTTC | CASNRGGLEGTQYF
NA | TRBJ2-3 | NA | TRBV6-5 | TGTGCCAGCGGTCAGAGCAGGGATACGCAGTATTTT | CASGQSRDTQYF
NA | TRBJ1-5 | NA | TRBV6-1 | TGTGCCAGCAGTACTATGGGGGGTGAGGCCCAGCATTTT | CASSTMGGEAQHF
many | TRBJ2-7 | TRBD1 | TRBV29-1 | TGCAGCGTTGTCCCAAGGGACAGAGTAACCTACGAGCAGTACTTC | CSVVPRDRVTYEQYF
NA | TRBJ1-5 | NA | TRBV4-1 | TGCGCCAGCAGCAGGCTAAAGAGCAATCAGCCCCGGCATTTT | CASSRLKSNQPRHF
once | TRBJ2-3 | NA | TRBV6-1 | TGTGCCAGCAGCTCGGGATGGGCCTTTGTTGATACGCAGTATTTT | CASSSGWAFVDTQYF
NA | TRBJ2-1 | NA | TRBV12-3/TRBV12-4 | TGTGCCGGCAGTCGCGATCGACTGGGTGATCAGTTCTTC | CAGSRDRLGDQFF
NA | TRBJ2-3 | TRBD2 | TRBV11-2 | TGCGCCAGCAGCATGAGCGGGGGCACAGATACGCAGTATTTT | CASSMSGGTDTQYF
NA | TRBJ2-5 | NA | TRBV5-1 | TGCGCCAGCGGCGAGGGGGAGACCCAGTACTTC | CASGEGETQYF
many | TRBJ1-5 | NA | TRBV6-5 | TGTGCCAGCAGGGAGGGAGGTCGAATTGATCAGCCCCAGCATTTT | CASREGGRIDQPQHF
many | TRBJ2-1 | TRBD2 | TRBV20-1 | TGCAGTGCTGGCGAGACTAGCGGTACTGAGCAGTTCTTC | CSAGETSGTEQFF
NA | TRBJ1-2 | NA | TRBV29-1 | NA | CSIVVGQRNYGCTF
NA | TRBJ1-1 | NA | TRBV11-2 | TGTGCCAGCAGCTCGACCATCTCAGGACCCCTGAAAGCTTTCTTT | CASSSTISGPLKAFF
many | TRBJ2-2 | TRBD2 | TRBV6-1 | TGTGCCAGCAGTGAAGCGGCGGGAGGGCTGGGGACCGGGGAGCTGTTTTTT | CASSEAAGGLGTGELFF
NA | TRBJ2-2 | NA | TRBV11-3 | TGTGCTAGCAGCTTAAAGTACACCGGGGAGCCGTTTTTT | CASSLKYTGEPFF
once | TRBJ2-2 | TRBD2 | TRBV4-2 | TGTGCCAGCAGCCAAGGGATAGCGGGAGGATGTACCGGGGAGCTGTTTTTT | CASSQGIAGGCTGELFF
NA | TRBJ2-3 | TRBD2 | TRBV20-1 | TGCAGTGCTAGACTAGCGGGAGACACAGATACGCAGTATTTT | CSARLAGDTDTQYF
once | TRBJ2-1 | TRBD1 | TRBV11-2 | TGTGCTAGCAGCTGGGCAGGGGGCAATGAGCAGTTCTTC | CASSWAGGNEQFF
NA | TRBJ1-1 | NA | TRBV6-5 | TGTGCCAGCAGTTTATCTAAGGGGGGGAGTGAAGCTTTCTTT | CASSLSKGGSEAFF
NA | TRBJ1-2 | NA | TRBV4-1 | TGCGCCAGCAACCAAGATCGACGATTCTATGGCTACACCTTC | CASNQDRRFYGYTF
NA | TRBJ2-1 | TRBD2 | TRBV13 | TGTACCAGCAGCTTCGGGACTAGCTGGGGCGATGAGCAGTTCTTC | CTSSFGTSWGDEQFF
NA | TRBJ2-4 | NA | TRBV20-1 | TGCAGTGTTACCCGTGGGGGTGCCAAAAACATTCAGTACTTC | CSVTRGGAKNIQYF
many | TRBJ2-7 | TRBD1 | TRBV11-1 | TGTGCCAGCAGCCAAGGACAGGGGACCGAGCAGTACTTC | CASSQGQGTEQYF
NA | TRBJ1-5 | NA | TRBV20-1 | TGCAGTGCTAGAGAGGGGGCAGGGTCAATAGGGCCCCAGCATTTT | CSAREGAGSIGPQHF
many | TRBJ2-1 | NA | TRBV11-3 | TGTGCCAGCAGCTTAATGGCGGATTTGGGTGAGCAGTTCTTC | CASSLMADLGEQFF
once | TRBJ2-5 | TRBD2 | TRBV20-1 | TGCAGTGCTAGAGAACAGTCGGGCGGGAGTAAGACCCAGAACTTC | CSAREQSGGSKTQNF
NA | TRBJ1-1 | NA | TRBV11-1 | TGTGCCAGCAACGTTACCAGAGGGGCTGAAGCCTTCTTT | CASNVTRGAEAFF
NA | TRBJ1-2 | TRBD1 | TRBV7-8 | TGTGCCAGCAGCCCCGGGACAGACCTCAACTATGGCTACACCTTC | CASSPGTDLNYGYTF
NA | TRBJ2-6 | TRBD1 | TRBV11-2 | TGTGCCAGCAGTTTACCGGGACAGGGTCTGTCTGGGGTCAACGTCCTGCCTTTC | CASSLPGQGLSGVNVLPF
NA | TRBJ1-1 | NA | TRBV11-2 | TGTGCTAACAGCAGTGACGGGGACACTGAAGTTTTCTTT | CANSSDGDTEVFF
NA | TRBJ2-7 | NA | TRBV30 | TGTGCCTGGAGCAGATCCTACGAGCAGTACTTC | CAWSRSYEQYF
NA | TRBJ2-1 | NA | TRBV11-2 | TGTGCTAGCAACTCCGGGACCACGGGTCTCCCCAATGAGCAGTTCTTC | CASNSGTTGLPNEQFF
NA | TRBJ2-6 | NA | TRBV30 | TGTGCCCAGGGTACCGTGACCAACGTCCTGACTTTC | CAQGTVTNVLTF
many | TRBJ1-1 | TRBD1 | TRBV11-2 | TGTGCCAGCAGCGTAGACAGGGGGCGAGGTACTGAAGCTTTCTTT | CASSVDRGRGTEAFF
many | TRBJ2-7 | TRBD1 | TRBV6-2/TRBV6-3 | TGTGCCAGCAAGGGACAGGGCTCCTACGAGCAGTACTTC | CASKGQGSYEQYF
NA | TRBJ2-1 | NA | TRBV10-2 | TGCGCTAGCAGTGAGTCGACCAGGCAGTTCTTC | CASSESTRQFF
NA | TRBJ1-2 | NA | TRBV6-5 | TGTGCCAGCAGTTACCCGGGGAGGGGGGCTTATGGCTACACCTTC | CASSYPGRGAYGYTF
NA | TRBJ2-3 | NA | TRBV20-1 | TGCAGTGCCGGTCGGGGGCGGGATACGCAGTATTTT | CSAGRGRDTQYF
few | TRBJ2-1 | NA | TRBV7-8 | TGTGCCAGCAGCTTAGGGGGGTGGGGTACCTGGTACAATGAGCAGTTCTTC | CASSLGGWGTWYNEQFF
NA | TRBJ2-3 | TRBD2 | TRBV30 | TGTACCTGGACCCGTCAGCCTAGCGGGAGAATCACGCAGTATTTT | CTWTRQPSGRITQYF
NA | TRBJ2-4 | TRBD2 | TRBV20-1 | TGCAGTGCTCGGGGGGGGGTGGCCAAAAACATTCAGTACTTC | CSARGGVAKNIQYF
few | TRBJ2-1 | TRBD2 | TRBV20-1 | TGCAGTGCAATAGCGGGAGGCTCCTACAATGAGCAGTTCTTC | CSAIAGGSYNEQFF
NA | TRBJ2-3 | NA | TRBV20-1 | TGCAGTGTGCTCGGGGCGGGCGATACGCAGTATTTT | CSVLGAGDTQYF
few | TRBJ1-4 | NA | TRBV6-1 | TGTGCCAGCAGGGGGGGGGCCAGCGCCCGTGAAAAACTGTTTTTT | CASRGGASAREKLFF
NA | TRBJ2-3 | NA | TRBV28 | TGTGCCAGCAGTTCCCCCGGCTTAAGTATCACAGATACGCAGTATTTT | CASSSPGLSITDTQYF
NA | TRBJ2-1 | TRBD2 | TRBV5-1 | TGCGCCAGCAGTTCTCATTCGGGACTAGCTGTGGATGAGCAGTTCTTC | CASSSHSGLAVDEQFF
NA | TRBJ2-3 | TRBD2 | TRBV30 | TGTGCCTGGAGACCGGGACTAGCGGGTCGAGATACGCAGTATTTT | CAWRPGLAGRDTQYF
many | TRBJ2-3 | TRBD2 | TRBV28 | TGTGCCAGCAGTCGGCCGGGACTAGCGTCTTCGCAGTATTTT | CASSRPGLASSQYF
many | TRBJ2-7 | TRBD1 | TRBV6-5 | TGTGCCAGCAGTTACGGGGACAGGGGCTACGAGCAGTACTTC | CASSYGDRGYEQYF
NA | TRBJ2-1 | TRBD2 | TRBV12-3/TRBV12-4 | TGTGCCAGCAGTCCCCCGGGACTAGCGCAAGTCAATGAGCAGTTCTTC | CASSPPGLAQVNEQFF